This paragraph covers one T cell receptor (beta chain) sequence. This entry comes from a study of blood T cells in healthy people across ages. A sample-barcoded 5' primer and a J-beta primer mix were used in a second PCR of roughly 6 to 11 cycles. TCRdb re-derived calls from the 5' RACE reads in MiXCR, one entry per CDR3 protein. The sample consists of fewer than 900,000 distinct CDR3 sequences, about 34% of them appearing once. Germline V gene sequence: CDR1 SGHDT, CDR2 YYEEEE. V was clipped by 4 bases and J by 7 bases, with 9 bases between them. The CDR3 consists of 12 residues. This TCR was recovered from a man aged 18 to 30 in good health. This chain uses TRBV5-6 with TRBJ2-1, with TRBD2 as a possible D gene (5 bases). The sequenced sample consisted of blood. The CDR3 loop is CASSPGKNEQFF. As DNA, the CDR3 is TGTGCCAGCAGCCCGGGGAAGAATGAGCAGTTCTTC.